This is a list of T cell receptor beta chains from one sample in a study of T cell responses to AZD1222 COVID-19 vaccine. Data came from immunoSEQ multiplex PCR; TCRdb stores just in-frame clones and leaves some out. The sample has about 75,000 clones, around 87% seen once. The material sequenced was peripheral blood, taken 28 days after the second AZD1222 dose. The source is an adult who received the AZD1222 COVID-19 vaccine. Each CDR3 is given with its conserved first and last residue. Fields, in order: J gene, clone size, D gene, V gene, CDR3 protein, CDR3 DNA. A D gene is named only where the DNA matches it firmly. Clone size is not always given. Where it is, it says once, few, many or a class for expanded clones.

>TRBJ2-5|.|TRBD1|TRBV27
CASSPTLDRGETQYF
TGTGCCAGCAGTCCTACTCTCGACAGGGGAGAGACCCAGTACTTC
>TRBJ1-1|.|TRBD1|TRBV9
CASSPGQGRSEAFF
TGTGCCAGCAGCCCAGGACAGGGGAGATCTGAAGCTTTCTTT
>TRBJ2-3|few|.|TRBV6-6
CASSPASDTQYF
TGTGCCAGCAGCCCAGCGTCAGATACGCAGTATTTT
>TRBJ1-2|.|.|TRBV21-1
CASSPLVAPGQGEHGYTF
TGTGCCAGCAGCCCTCTTGTGGCGCCGGGACAGGGGGAACATGGCTACACCTTC
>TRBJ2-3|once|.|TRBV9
CASSITGALRTDTQYF
TGTGCCAGCAGCATCACGGGGGCCCTCCGCACAGATACGCAGTATTTT
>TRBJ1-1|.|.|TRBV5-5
CASSFNGLNTEAFF
TGTGCCAGCAGCTTCAACGGTTTGAACACTGAAGCTTTCTTT
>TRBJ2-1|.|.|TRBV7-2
CASSSRPEINEQFF
TGTGCCAGCAGCTCCCGGCCGGAGATCAATGAGCAGTTCTTC
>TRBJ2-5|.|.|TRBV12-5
CASGVGLVETQYF
TGTGCTAGTGGTGTCGGCCTCGTGGAGACCCAGTACTTC
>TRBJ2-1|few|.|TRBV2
CASSAGSNEQFF
TGTGCCAGCAGTGCAGGGTCCAATGAGCAGTTCTTC
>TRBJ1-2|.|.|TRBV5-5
CASSLGTASYGYTF
TGTGCCAGCAGCTTGGGGACGGCCAGCTATGGCTACACCTTC
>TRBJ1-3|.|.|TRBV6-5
CASQPGTSGNTIYF
TGTGCCAGCCAGCCAGGGACCTCTGGAAACACCATATATTTT
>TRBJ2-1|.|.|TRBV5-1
CASRGPGEQFF
TGCGCCAGCAGGGGTCCCGGCGAGCAGTTCTTC
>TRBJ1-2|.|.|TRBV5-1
CASSLAEGSYGYTF
TGCGCCAGCAGCTTGGCCGAGGGGTCCTATGGCTACACCTTC
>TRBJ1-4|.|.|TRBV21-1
CASRQTPERGNEKLFF
TGTGCCAGCAGACAGACCCCGGAAAGAGGGAATGAAAAACTGTTTTTT
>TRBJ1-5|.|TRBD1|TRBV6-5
CASSYSGQDQPQHF
TGTGCCAGCAGTTACTCCGGACAGGATCAGCCCCAGCATTTT
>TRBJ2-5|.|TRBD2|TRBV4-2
CASSPEGLAGGLIGETQYF
TGTGCCAGCAGCCCCGAAGGCCTAGCGGGGGGGCTTATAGGTGAGACCCAGTACTTC
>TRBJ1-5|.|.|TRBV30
CAWSPDSNQPQHF
TGTGCCTGGAGCCCCGACAGCAATCAGCCCCAGCATTTT
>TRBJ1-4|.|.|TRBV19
CASSVGTLPATNEKLFF
TGTGCCAGTAGTGTTGGTACGCTTCCTGCAACTAATGAAAAACTGTTTTTT
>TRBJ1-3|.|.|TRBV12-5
CASVTPGSNSGNTIYF
TGTGCTAGTGTTACCCCAGGGTCGAACTCTGGAAACACCATATATTTT
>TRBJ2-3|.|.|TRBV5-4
CASSLEEGSDTQYF
TGTGCCAGCAGCTTGGAGGAGGGGTCAGATACGCAGTATTTT
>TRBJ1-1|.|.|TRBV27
CASSLAGLGTEAFF
TGTGCCAGCAGTTTAGCGGGGTTGGGCACTGAAGCTTTCTTT
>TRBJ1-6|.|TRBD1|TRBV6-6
CASSPGQGSPLHF
TGTGCCAGCAGTCCCGGACAGGGGTCACCCCTCCACTTT
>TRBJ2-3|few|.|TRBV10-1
CASSEAGSTDTQYF
TGCGCCAGCAGTGAGGCCGGCTCCACAGATACGCAGTATTTT
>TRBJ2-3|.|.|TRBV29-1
CSPRGGITDTQYF
TGCAGCCCCAGGGGGGGTATCACAGATACGCAGTATTTT
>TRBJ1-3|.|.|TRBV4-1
CASSYTGNTIYF
TGCGCCAGCAGCTACACCGGAAACACCATATATTTT
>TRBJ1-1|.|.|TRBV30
CAWSGGVRAEAFF
TGTGCCTGGAGTGGGGGGGTTCGAGCTGAAGCTTTCTTT
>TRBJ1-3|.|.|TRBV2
CASSVSSGNTIYF
TGTGCCAGCAGTGTGAGCTCTGGAAACACCATATATTTT
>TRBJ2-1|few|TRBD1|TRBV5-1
CASSLARGGRSYNEQFF
TGCGCCAGCAGCTTGGCCCGAGGGGGCCGCTCCTACAATGAGCAGTTCTTC
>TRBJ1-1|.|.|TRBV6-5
CASRDSHTEAFF
TGTGCCAGCAGGGACAGCCACACTGAAGCTTTCTTT
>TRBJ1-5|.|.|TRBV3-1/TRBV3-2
CASSDTGFNQPQHF
TGTGCCAGCAGCGACACAGGGTTCAATCAGCCCCAGCATTTT
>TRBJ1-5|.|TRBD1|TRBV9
CASSNTGGGQPQHF
TGTGCCAGCAGCAATACAGGGGGGGGACAGCCCCAGCATTTT
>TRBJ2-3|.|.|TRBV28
CASSLGGITDTQYF
TGTGCCAGCAGTCTTGGGGGGATCACAGATACGCAGTATTTT
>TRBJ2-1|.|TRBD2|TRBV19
CASSLSTSFDEQFF
TGTGCCAGTAGCCTTTCGACTAGCTTCGATGAGCAGTTCTTC
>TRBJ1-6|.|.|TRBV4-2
CASSQDNAGSSYNSPLHF
TGTGCCAGCAGCCAAGATAATGCAGGGAGCTCCTATAATTCACCCCTCCACTTT
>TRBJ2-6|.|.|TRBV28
CASEDGSSGANVLTF
TGTGCCAGCGAAGATGGGAGTTCTGGGGCCAACGTCCTGACTTTC
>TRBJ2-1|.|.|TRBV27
CASSLVPKSYNEQFF
TGTGCCAGCAGTTTGGTACCGAAGTCCTACAATGAGCAGTTCTTC
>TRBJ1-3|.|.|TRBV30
CAWSVLGTGSIYF
TGTGCCTGGAGTGTACTTGGAACAGGGTCGATATATTTT
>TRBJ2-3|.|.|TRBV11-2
CASSLVGDSRGTQYF
TGTGCCAGCAGCTTAGTGGGGGACTCCAGGGGTACGCAGTATTTT
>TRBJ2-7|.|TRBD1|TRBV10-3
CAIRQGKEQYF
TGTGCCATCAGACAGGGGAAGGAGCAGTACTTC
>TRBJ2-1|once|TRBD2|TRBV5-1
CASSLILAGGEQFF
TGCGCCAGCAGCTTGATCCTAGCGGGGGGAGAGCAGTTCTTC
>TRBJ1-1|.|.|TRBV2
CASSPGREAFF
TGTGCCAGCAGCCCCGGGAGGGAAGCTTTCTTT
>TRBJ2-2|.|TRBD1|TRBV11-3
CASSLGAGGAGGELFF
TGTGCCAGCAGCTTAGGTGCAGGGGGCGCAGGCGGGGAGCTGTTTTTT
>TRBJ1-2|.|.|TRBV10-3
CAISESVGKALHSYGYTF
TGTGCCATCAGTGAGTCGGTGGGGAAAGCCCTCCATTCCTATGGCTACACCTTC
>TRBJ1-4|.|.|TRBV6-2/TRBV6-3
CASSPGLRSEKLFF
TGTGCCAGCAGCCCGGGACTCAGGAGTGAAAAACTGTTTTTT
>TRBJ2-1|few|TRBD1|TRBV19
CASSIGTGAEQFF
TGTGCCAGTAGTATAGGGACAGGGGCCGAGCAGTTCTTC